These 20 T cell receptor beta chains were all obtained from the same sample, sequenced in a study of PD-L1 blockade in urothelial cancer. The table came from immunoSEQ multiplex PCR; TCRdb's copy has only in-frame clones and leaves some out. The sample has tens of thousands of clones; around 88% are singletons. This specimen was PBMCs, taken around atezolizumab (anti-PD-L1) treatment. Every receptor here comes from a man in his 60s with urothelial cancer.

V and J are TRBV5-1 and TRBJ1-3; D might be TRBD1 (5 bases). The germline CDR1 and CDR2 sequences are SGHRS and YFSETQ. The CDR3 length is 15 residues. V was trimmed by 4 bases and J by 0 bases, leaving 11 bases between them. CDR3 amino acids: CASSPGEASGNTIYF. In DNA, the CDR3 is TGCGCCAGCAGCCCGGGGGAGGCCTCTGGAAACACCATATATTTT.

The chain links TRBV6-4 to TRBJ2-7; 8 bases map to TRBD2. Losses at the gene ends were 5 bases for V and 2 bases for J; bases not matched to a gene: 8. The CDR3 loop spans 15 amino acids. Germline V lookup: CDR1 MRHNA, CDR2 SNTAGT. CDR3 residues: CASSFSAGGPYEQYF. The CDR3 nucleotides are TGTGCCAGCAGTTTCTCGGCGGGGGGCCCCTACGAGCAGTACTTC.

J is TRBJ2-3 and V is TRBV7-8; 8 bases agree with TRBD1. The germline V gene encodes CDR1 SGHVS and CDR2 FQNEAQ. The CDR3 runs 15 residues. V lost 5 bases, J lost 0 bases, and 4 bases stayed unmatched. Here the CDR3 reads CASSSTGGSTDTQYF. The CDR3 DNA is TGTGCCAGCAGCAGCACAGGGGGGAGCACAGATACGCAGTATTTT.

The chain recombines TRBV20-1 with TRBJ1-2, with D uncertain. Trimming took 5 bases from V and 2 from J, leaving 6 bases between them. The CDR3 sequence is 11 residues long. From germline, CDR1 is DFQATT and CDR2 SNEGSKA (reference sequence). The CDR3 reads CSAPGNYGYTF. In DNA form, the CDR3 reads TGCAGTGCTCCAGGAAACTATGGCTACACCTTC.

This clone was seen more than once but under ten times. V usage is TRBV2 and J usage is TRBJ1-5; TRBD1 matches at 9 bases. The CDR3 is made up of 16 amino acids. V shed 6 bases and J 5 bases; nucleotides not matched to a gene: 11. Germline V CDR1 and CDR2: SNHLY, FYNNEI. This chain's CDR3 is CASREGGQGGHQPQHF. In DNA form, the CDR3 reads TGTGCCAGCAGAGAGGGGGGACAGGGAGGTCATCAGCCCCAGCATTTT.

The rearrangement links TRBV9 to TRBJ2-2, with TRBD1 matching 7 bases. The CDR3 runs to 18 residues. With 4 bases clipped from V and 2 bases from J, the junction kept 14 bases outside the gene matches. Germline V gives CDR1 SGDLS, CDR2 YYNGEE. The CDR3 DNA reads TGTGCCAGCAGCCCATTTGCGGGCCGGGACAGAAACACCGGGGAGCTGTTTTTT. Encoded protein: CASSPFAGRDRNTGELFF.

The V and J genes are TRBV5-1 and TRBJ2-1; TRBD1 aligns across 11 bases. This CDR3 region has 17 residues. Germline CDR1 and CDR2: SGHRS and YFSETQ. The J segment lost 4 bases and the V segment lost 4 bases, leaving 10 bases of the junction unmatched. The CDR3: CASSSSRDRGWYNEQFF. As DNA, the CDR3 is TGCGCCAGCAGCAGCAGCCGGGACAGGGGGTGGTACAATGAGCAGTTCTTC.

This chain links TRBV27 with TRBJ2-5, with 8 bases aligning to TRBD2. V shed 5 bases and J 2 bases; nucleotides not matched to a gene: 16. Germline assignment: CDR1 MNHEY and CDR2 SMNVEV (reference sequence). The CDR3 contains 18 residues. This CDR3 is CASSPRGSGVLFQETQYF. DNA for the CDR3: TGTGCCAGCAGTCCCAGAGGTAGCGGGGTCCTCTTTCAAGAGACCCAGTACTTC.

V and J are TRBV19 and TRBJ2-5, with TRBD1 matching over 10 bases. Germline values: CDR1 LNHDA, CDR2 SQIVND (reference sequence). The CDR3 loop spans 14 amino acids. Unmatched junction bases numbered 10, after V lost 4 bases and J lost 11 bases. CDR3 region: CASSKGQGRSEQYF. The DNA of the CDR3 is TGTGCCAGTAGTAAGGGACAGGGGCGGAGTGAGCAGTACTTC.

This clone was seen once. The CDR3 nucleotides read TGTGCCAGCAGCTTGGACAGTATCTATGGCTACACCTTC. Amino acid sequence: CASSLDSIYGYTF. The V gene is TRBV7-9, the J gene TRBJ1-2; D perhaps matches TRBD1 (6 bases). Trimming took 3 bases from V and 4 from J, leaving 9 bases between them. Germline V gives CDR1 SEHNR, CDR2 FQNEAQ (reference sequence). The CDR3 covers 13 residues.

The rearrangement links TRBV28 to TRBJ2-3; 8 bases are shared with TRBD1. Losses at the gene ends were 6 bases for V and 4 bases for J; bases not matched to a gene: 12. Germline lookup yields CDR1 MDHEN and CDR2 SYDVKM. CDR3 length: 16 residues. CDR3 sequence: CASSRRTGLWADTQYF. DNA for the CDR3: TGTGCCAGCAGCCGTAGGACAGGGTTGTGGGCAGATACGCAGTATTTT. Full variable domain (remainder filled in from reference TRBV28 and TRBJ2-3): DVKVTQSSRYLVKRTGEKVFLECVQDMDHENMFWYRQDPGLGLRLIYFSYDVKMKEKGDIPEGYSVSREKKERFSLILESASTNQTSMYLCASSRRTGLWADTQYFGPGTRLTVL.

The CDR3 DNA follows: TGTGCCAGCAGCAAGGGGGGGCGGGACAGGGCCAATGAGCAGTTCTTC. Translation gives CASSKGGRDRANEQFF. This chain links TRBV9 with TRBJ2-1, with 9 bases fitting TRBD1. The junction had 11 bases not matched to a gene; V was cut back by 4 bases and J by 6 bases. The germline gives CDR1 SGDLS, CDR2 YYNGEE. The CDR3 totals 16 residues.

This sequence joins TRBV2 and TRBJ2-7; TRBD1 matches at 9 bases. Germline CDR1 reads SNHLY; CDR2 reads FYNNEI. The CDR3 extends over 15 amino acids. V gave up 6 bases and J gave up 0 bases; unmatched junction bases: 6. The CDR3 nucleotides are TGTGCCAGCAGGGGACAGGGACTCAGCTCCTACGAGCAGTACTTC. Translating it yields CASRGQGLSSYEQYF.

The chain's CDR3 is CASSPLRGGSGRYEQYF. CDR3 DNA: TGTGCCAGCAGTCCTCTCAGGGGAGGAAGCGGGAGGTACGAGCAGTACTTC. The J gene is TRBJ2-7, the V gene TRBV28, with 9 bases lining up with TRBD2. Germline CDR1 and CDR2: MDHEN and SYDVKM. V lost 5 bases to trimming and J lost 4 bases; unmatched junction nucleotides: 15. The length of the CDR3 is 17 residues.

The chain joins TRBV4-3 to TRBJ2-7; maybe TRBD1 (6 bases). Trimming cost V 3 bases and J 0 bases, with 12 bases left between them. Germline V gene lookup returns CDR1 LGHNA and CDR2 YSLEER. There are 15 residues in the CDR3. The CDR3: CASSQGTYSSYEQYF. The CDR3 DNA reads as TGCGCCAGCAGCCAGGGGACATACAGCTCCTACGAGCAGTACTTC.

V gene TRBV19 combines with J gene TRBJ2-1; 8 positions match TRBD2. Germline V gene data show CDR1 as LNHDA and CDR2 as SQIVND (reference sequence). There are 16 residues in the CDR3. The V segment lost 5 bases and the J segment 2 bases; nucleotides outside the gene matches: 8. The CDR3 is CASSPLPGGAYNEQFF. CDR3 sequence (DNA): TGTGCCAGTAGTCCCCTCCCCGGGGGGGCCTACAATGAGCAGTTCTTC.

The rearrangement uses TRBV28 and TRBJ1-2; TRBD1 might be the D (5 bases). Germline lookup yields CDR1 MDHEN and CDR2 SYDVKM. The CDR3 covers 13 residues. Trimming took 6 bases from V and 0 from J, leaving 8 bases between them. As DNA, the CDR3 is TGTGCCAGCAGATGGGGCACTAACTATGGCTACACCTTC. Residues: CASRWGTNYGYTF.

Here the CDR3 reads CASSLGALSGSETQYF. The CDR3 DNA follows: TGTGCCAGCAGCTTAGGTGCGTTATCCGGGAGTGAGACCCAGTACTTC. This chain connects TRBV11-3 to TRBJ2-5; a weak D match, TRBD2 (6 bases). Trimming removed 1 base at V and 5 bases at J, with 17 bases between. CDR3 length equals 16 residues. In germline, CDR1 is SGHNT, CDR2 YENEEA. Using reference TRBV11-3 and TRBJ2-5 for the parts outside the CDR3, the full variable domain is EAGVVQSPRYKIIEKKQPVAFWCNPISGHNTLYWYLQNLGQGPELLIRYENEEAVDDSQLPKDRFSAERLKGVDSTLKIQPAELGDSAVYLCASSLGALSGSETQYFGPGTRLLVL.

The chain links TRBV7-2 to TRBJ2-2, with D possibly TRBD1 on 6 matching bases. The CDR3 sequence is 16 residues long. V was trimmed by 4 bases and J by 0 bases, leaving 12 bases between them. Germline V gene lookup returns CDR1 SGHTA and CDR2 FQGNSA. The CDR3 is CASSSRQVANTGELFF. DNA for the CDR3: TGTGCCAGCAGCTCAAGACAGGTCGCGAACACCGGGGAGCTGTTTTTT.

The chain uses TRBV14 and TRBJ2-1, with TRBD2 matching over 7 bases. Germline V gives CDR1 SGHDN, CDR2 FVKESK. This CDR3 spans 13 amino acids. The V segment lost 3 bases and the J segment 7 bases; nucleotides outside the gene matches: 3. In DNA form, the CDR3 reads TGTGCCAGCAGCCACGCCGGGGGGAATGAGCAGTTCTTC. Translated: CASSHAGGNEQFF.